This TCR beta chain was sequenced for a study of CD8 T cells in Susac syndrome. The CDR3 is 14 amino acids. The V gene's germline CDR1 is SQVTM and CDR2 ANQGSEA. V lost 7 bases to trimming and J lost 2 bases; unmatched junction nucleotides: 6. Reverse transcription of about 0.45 to 1 ug RNA was performed with random hexamers. TCRdb ran MiXCR on the immunoSEQ multiplex PCR reads and lists one entry per CDR3 protein. The profile shows 150,000 to 200,000 distinct CDR3 sequences, around 94% of them singletons. The clonotype was recovered from a human donor with multiple sclerosis. The chain uses TRBV29-1 and TRBJ2-1; 9 nucleotides match TRBD2. The sample was CD4+ T cells from PBMCs. CDR3: CSATIAGAYNEQFF. The CDR3, as DNA: TGCAGCGCCACTATAGCGGGGGCCTACAATGAGCAGTTCTTC.